The rows below give T cell receptor beta chains drawn from one sample of a study of T cells in Graves' hyperthyroidism and ophthalmopathy. MiXCR, run by TCRdb on the multiplex PCR reads, gives a single entry per CDR3 protein. The table includes a few hundred thousand distinct CDR3 sequences, approximately 16% detected once. Sample: blood. All receptors derive from a man aged 40-49 years with Graves' hyperthyroidism. Both conserved end residues are part of each CDR3. Each record gives: CDR3 protein, CDR3 DNA, V gene, D gene, clone size, J gene. The D gene is left open where the match is weak. Not all rows give a size; the values are once, few, many and, for expanded clones, a class.

CDR3: CASSIGDRNIQYF
DNA: TGTGCCAGTAGTATAGGTGACAGAAACATTCAGTACTTC
V: TRBV19
D: -
size: -
J: TRBJ2-4

CDR3: CASSQDRAGGLGDTQYF
DNA: TGTGCCAGCAGCCAAGATCGAGCGGGGGGGCTCGGGGATACGCAGTATTTT
V: TRBV14
D: TRBD2
size: -
J: TRBJ2-3

CDR3: CASSFFRGGTGLFF
DNA: TGTGCCAGCAGTTTTTTCAGAGGGGGGACTGGTCTGTTTTTT
V: TRBV28
D: -
size: few
J: TRBJ2-2

CDR3: CASRRSGTDTQYF
DNA: TGTGCCAGCAGGCGATCCGGCACAGATACGCAGTATTTT
V: TRBV27
D: -
size: many
J: TRBJ2-3

CDR3: CASSLYRPGTDTQCF
DNA: TGTGCCAGCAGCTTGTACCGCCCGGGCACAGATACGCAGTGTTTT
V: TRBV5-1
D: -
size: -
J: TRBJ2-3

CDR3: CSAQESSYNSPLHF
DNA: TGCAGTGCTCAGGAGAGCTCCTATAATTCACCCCTCCACTTT
V: TRBV20-1
D: -
size: -
J: TRBJ1-6

CDR3: CATSDRNVGGYTF
DNA: TGTGCCACCAGTGATCGGAACGTCGGTGGCTACACCTTC
V: TRBV24-1
D: -
size: few
J: TRBJ1-2

CDR3: CASRFGPEAFF
DNA: TGTGCCAGCAGGTTCGGTCCTGAAGCTTTCTTT
V: TRBV12-3/TRBV12-4
D: -
size: many
J: TRBJ1-1

CDR3: CAISGPDEQYF
DNA: TGTGCCATCAGTGGTCCGGACGAGCAGTACTTC
V: TRBV10-3
D: -
size: many
J: TRBJ2-7

CDR3: CASSRLAGGPAETQYF
DNA: TGTGCCAGCAGCCGACTAGCGGGGGGGCCGGCAGAGACCCAGTACTTC
V: TRBV7-9
D: TRBD2
size: once
J: TRBJ2-5

CDR3: CASSGRQPVDIQYF
DNA: TGTGCCAGCAGTGGTCGACAGCCTGTAGACATTCAGTACTTC
V: TRBV2
D: -
size: many
J: TRBJ2-4

CDR3: CASSRPGTGGHEQYF
DNA: TGTGCCAGCAGCCGCCCAGGGACAGGGGGGCACGAGCAGTACTTC
V: TRBV28
D: TRBD1
size: many
J: TRBJ2-7

CDR3: CASSQDPNYEQYF
DNA: TGTGCCAGCAGCCAAGACCCCAACTACGAGCAGTACTTC
V: TRBV3-1
D: -
size: many
J: TRBJ2-7

CDR3: CASSQDGSQETQYF
DNA: TGTGCCAGCAGCCAGGACGGATCCCAAGAGACCCAGTACTTC
V: TRBV11-3
D: -
size: many
J: TRBJ2-5

CDR3: CASSWARGPPTGELFF
DNA: TGTGCCAGCAGTTGGGCCAGGGGGCCTCCAACCGGGGAGCTGTTTTTT
V: TRBV6-2/TRBV6-3
D: TRBD1
size: many
J: TRBJ2-2

CDR3: CASSLAGGDYGYTF
DNA: TGCGCCAGCAGCTTGGCAGGGGGCGACTATGGCTACACCTTC
V: TRBV5-1
D: TRBD1
size: many
J: TRBJ1-2

CDR3: CASSQGTGANTGELFF
DNA: TGCGCCAGCAGCCAAGGGACAGGGGCCAACACCGGGGAGCTGTTTTTT
V: TRBV4-3
D: TRBD1
size: few
J: TRBJ2-2

CDR3: CASSVEGGGSYNEQFF
DNA: TGTGCCAGCAGCGTAGAGGGGGGAGGCTCCTACAATGAGCAGTTCTTC
V: TRBV6-2/TRBV6-3
D: -
size: many
J: TRBJ2-1